Following are 18 T cell receptor beta chains from one sample sequenced in a study of beta chain features in type 1 diabetes. The study's findings and limits: Moderate yet significant TCRB CDR3 shortening was seen in Type 1 diabetes patients in all four CD4+ subsets.

What was sequenced were expressed TCRB transcripts, since all of the isolated RNA had been reverse transcribed. TCRdb's copy holds only in-frame clones and misses some; the assay was immunoSEQ multiplex PCR. This sample has almost 350,000 clones, with approximately 9.7% found just once. For these receptors, no antigen is known. Sequenced material: central memory CD4+ T cells from blood. These receptors originate from a man aged 25-45 years with type 1 diabetes.

In this sample, this clone turned up a few times. The chain couples TRBV5-1 to TRBJ2-1; D may correspond to TRBD1 or TRBD2 (5 bases each). The CDR3 extends over 14 amino acids. Germline CDR1 and CDR2: SGHRS and YFSETQ. Trimming left V 3 bases short and J 8 bases short, with 15 bases between. In DNA form, the CDR3 reads TGCGCCAGCAGCTCTGGGACGATCGACGATGAGCAGTTCTTC. It specifies CASSSGTIDDEQFF. Complete variable domain (other parts from reference TRBV5-1 and TRBJ2-1): KAGVTQTPRYLIKTRGQQVTLSCSPISGHRSVSWYQQTPGQGLQFLFEYFSETQRNKGNFPGRFSGRQFSNSRSEMNVSTLELGDSALYLCASSSGTIDDEQFFGPGTRLTVL.

CDR3 loop: CASRRDSLGETQYF. The CDR3 DNA is TGTGCCAGCAGGCGGGACAGCCTGGGGGAGACCCAGTACTTC. The chain joins TRBV7-2 to TRBJ2-5; tentative D call: TRBD1 (7 bases). This CDR3 has 14 amino acids. Trimming pared 6 bases from V and 5 bases from J, leaving 16 bases between. Germline CDR1 SGHTA, CDR2 FQGNSA.

A few counts support this clone. The genes are TRBV4-1 and TRBJ2-7; TRBD1 aligns across 8 bases. Germline-derived CDR1 and CDR2 are MGHRA and YSYEKL. The CDR3 is 13 amino acids. The V and J ends lost 3 bases and 3 bases, in that order; junction bases with no gene match: 1. CDR3 coding DNA: TGCGCCAGCAGCCACGGACAGGGCTACGAGCAGTACTTC. Protein product: CASSHGQGYEQYF.

This clone was counted only a few times. The same CDR3 arises from other DNA sequences in this sample as well. The chain combines TRBV27 with TRBJ2-5; possibly TRBD2 for D (5 bases). Trimming took 8 bases from V and 4 from J, leaving 17 bases between them. The CDR3 is made up of 14 amino acids. Germline V lookup: CDR1 MNHEY, CDR2 SMNVEV (reference sequence). The CDR3 sequence: CASRGLAGGETQYF. CDR3 nucleotides: TGTGCCAGCCGAGGGCTAGCAGGAGGAGAGACCCAGTACTTC.

This clone was recorded a few times. The chain uses TRBV5-1 and TRBJ2-7, with 7 nucleotides matching TRBD1. V lost 3 bases and J lost 5; bases outside the gene matches: 11. The CDR3 covers 15 residues. Germline V gene sequence: CDR1 SGHRS, CDR2 YFSETQ. The CDR3 nucleotides read TGCGCCAGCAGCTACCAACCTGTCGACAGGGACGAGCAGTACTTC. Translation gives CASSYQPVDRDEQYF.

This clone was seen more than once but under ten times. The chain couples TRBV6-6 to TRBJ1-4, with a tentative D call TRBD1 (6 bases). This CDR3 has 14 amino acids. With 6 bases removed from V and 8 bases from J, the gap between germline ends came to 16 bases. From germline, CDR1 is MNHNY and CDR2 SVGAGI (reference sequence). The CDR3 region is CASSQRQVWEKLFF. For the CDR3, the DNA is TGTGCCAGCAGCCAGAGACAGGTTTGGGAAAAACTGTTTTTT.

The chain employs TRBV11-2 and TRBJ2-7; D unresolved. Germline CDR1 reads SGHAT; CDR2 reads FQNNGV. The CDR3 runs to 12 residues. V lost 1 base and J lost 6, with 7 bases in between. The CDR3 sequence is CASSLVSVEQYF. For the CDR3, the DNA is TGTGCCAGCAGCTTAGTCTCCGTCGAGCAGTACTTC. Combining the CDR3 with reference TRBV11-2 and TRBJ2-7 gives the whole variable domain EAGVAQSPRYKIIEKRQSVAFWCNPISGHATLYWYQQILGQGPKLLIQFQNNGVVDDSQLPKDRFSAERLKGVDSTLKIQPAKLEDSAVYLCASSLVSVEQYFGPGTRLTVT.

This chain connects TRBV6-6 to TRBJ1-5, with a weak D call TRBD1 (5 bases). V was trimmed by 6 bases and J by 4 bases, leaving 19 bases between them. Germline values: CDR1 MNHNY, CDR2 SVGAGI (reference sequence). The CDR3 has 16 amino acids. CDR3 coding DNA: TGTGCCAGCAGCCCCGGGTACACGGGGGATAATCAGCCCCAGCATTTT. Its translation: CASSPGYTGDNQPQHF.

This clone was counted at least ten times. V usage is TRBV9 and J usage is TRBJ2-6; D uncertain. CDR3 length: 12 residues. The germline CDR1 and CDR2 sequences are SGDLS and YYNGEE. V lost 7 bases to trimming and J lost 1 base, with 3 bases between them. CDR3 sequence: CASSSGANVLTF. CDR3 in DNA: TGTGCCAGCTCTTCTGGGGCCAACGTCCTGACTTTC.

This clone has more than one count but fewer than ten. The V gene is TRBV25-1, the J gene TRBJ1-5; a possible D gene is TRBD1 (5 bases). V dropped 5 bases and J dropped 6 bases, with 14 bases sitting between them. Germline CDR1 is MGHDK and CDR2 is SYGVNS. The CDR3 runs 14 residues. CDR3 nucleotide sequence: TGTGCCAGCAGTCTTGGGGGTGAGGCTCAGCCCCAGCATTTT. Translation gives CASSLGGEAQPQHF.

This clone was recorded many times. The rearrangement joins TRBV7-2 to TRBJ1-1; a weak D match, TRBD1 (5 bases). Germline V gives CDR1 SGHTA, CDR2 FQGNSA. The CDR3 is 11 residues long. Trimming shortened V by 1 base and J by 11 bases, and 8 bases separated the two germline ends. This CDR3 reads CASSLEQAAFF. CDR3 in DNA: TGTGCCAGCAGCTTAGAACAGGCGGCTTTCTTT.

The V call is TRBV7-2, the J call TRBJ2-5; D possibly corresponds to TRBD2 (6 bases). The germline CDR1 and CDR2 sequences are SGHTA and FQGNSA. The V gene lost 3 bases and the J gene lost 2 bases, with 10 bases spanning the gap. The CDR3 is 14 amino acids. This CDR3 is CASSFTGTQETQYF. The CDR3, as DNA: TGTGCCAGCAGCTTCACCGGGACTCAAGAGACCCAGTACTTC.

This clone was seen a handful of times. The chain combines TRBV7-8 with TRBJ1-4; possible D gene TRBD1, 5 bases. CDR3 length: 14 amino acids. With 4 bases removed from V and 8 bases from J, the gap between germline ends came to 14 bases. Germline V lookup: CDR1 SGHVS, CDR2 FQNEAQ. DNA of the CDR3: TGTGCCAGCAGCTATGGGGCCATGGTGGAAAAACTGTTTTTT. Residues: CASSYGAMVEKLFF. Drawing the rest from reference TRBV7-8 and TRBJ1-4, the complete variable domain is GAGVSQSPRYKVAKRGQDVALRCDPISGHVSLFWYQQALGQGPEFLTYFQNEAQLDKSGLPSDRFFAERPEGSVSTLKIQRTQQEDSAVYLCASSYGAMVEKLFFGSGTQLSVL.

J is TRBJ2-4 and V is TRBV21-1; the D call in the table, TRBD1, was not verified against the DNA. TRBV21-1 is recorded as a pseudogene. The CDR3 runs to 14 residues. CDR3 nucleotide sequence: TGTGCCACGCCGGACAGGGCAGTCAAAAACATTCAGTACTTC. Translated: CATPDRAVKNIQYF.

A word on this clone: At one end, the junction sequence differs from germline, possibly due to a read error. Other DNA variants within this sample encode the same CDR3. The CDR3 DNA sequence: TGCAGCGTTTCACGGGGAGTTAGCACTGAAGCCTTCTTT. Its translation: CSVSRGVSTEAFF. The rearrangement uses TRBV29-1 and TRBJ1-1; D not resolved. The CDR3 is made up of 13 amino acids. CDR1 and CDR2 (germline): SQVTM, ANQGSEA.

The genes are TRBV15 and TRBJ2-3; no reliable D call. Germline V CDR1 and CDR2: LNHNV, YYDKDF (reference sequence). Trimming took 0 bases from V and 5 from J, leaving 6 bases between them. This CDR3 has 13 residues. The CDR3, as DNA: TGTGCCACCAGCAGAGATCCGGGAGATACGCAGTATTTT. As protein: CATSRDPGDTQYF.

The chain uses TRBV2 and TRBJ2-2; a possible D gene is TRBD1 (6 bases). CDR3 length: 13 amino acids. Germline CDR1 is SNHLY and CDR2 is FYNNEI. Trimming stripped 5 bases from V and 6 bases from J, with 10 bases between. CDR3 DNA sequence: TGTGCCAGCAGTAACACAGGGTCCGGGGAGCTGTTTTTT. Translation gives CASSNTGSGELFF.

Note on this clone: An end of the junction differs from the germline gene, which may be a read error. The V call is TRBV7-2, the J call TRBJ2-5, with 8 bases aligning to TRBD1. Germline V gene sequence: CDR1 SGHTA, CDR2 FQGNSA. The CDR3 contains 17 residues. Here the CDR3 DNA reads TGCGCCAGCAGCCAGGGGAGACAGGGGATCAGTTCGGAGACCCAGTACTTC. This gives the protein CASSQGRQGISSETQYF.